The T cell receptor (beta chain) under discussion was sequenced for a study of regulatory T cells in long-lasting Graves disease (dated by TCRdb to 2020 to 2023). Background on the whole study: In the newly diagnosed Graves' disease group, patients had been taking antithyroid drugs for less than 3 months. Persistent Graves' disease patients were compared with newly diagnosed Graves' disease patients by peripheral blood TCR sequencing and RNA sequencing. The study was conducted in China and was registered as a clinical trial. TCR sequencing covered about 13 persistent and approximately 20 newly diagnosed Graves' disease patients, some 33 samples in total.

The label giving this sample's time point can be read as: newly diagnosed GD, antithyroid drugs for less than 3 months. For both TCR sequencing and RNA sequencing, RNA was extracted from PBMCs in TRIzol. Graves' disease was diagnosed according to American Thyroid Association guidelines. The patients came from an endocrinology department in Xi'an, China. From each patient, around 9 milliliters of peripheral blood was collected into an EDTA anticoagulant tube. Ficoll Paque Plus density gradient separation was used to isolate PBMCs, and no further T cell sorting was performed. An Agilent 2100 Bioanalyzer and agarose gel were used to assess RNA quality, and a NanoDrop 2000 was used to measure RNA concentration. The method behind the library was multiplex PCR. TCRdb names Illumina HiSeq 4000 as the instrument used. CDR3 regions were amplified by Arm-PCR with iRepertoire HTBI primers to construct TCR beta libraries. Before sequencing, the PCR products went through gel purification. Turning to the authors' computational methods: A total of under 80 TRBV and about 13 TRBJ segments were identified across samples and were used for gene usage analysis of CDR3 amino acid clonotypes. COPE and FqMerger were used to merge the filtered high-quality paired reads into contigs. BLAST was used to align contigs to IMGT TRBV, TRBD and TRBJ reference genes, and CDR3 was defined according to IMGT. Any clonotype with a frequency above 0.1% was counted as a highly expanded clone. Shannon entropy served as the measure of repertoire diversity, while the Gini coefficient captured V-J evenness. Clonotypes shared by more than one individual were considered public. TCRdb reran the public reads through fastp at Q25 and MiXCR, keeping productive beta chains. One record per CDR3 amino acid sequence lists the most common genes and DNA. These V and J calls rely on TCRdb rather than the paper's analysis. The sample table lists approximately 540,000 distinct CDR3 sequences, 9.5% to 15% of them with a count of one. Roughly 8.9% of the sample goes to the ten largest clones.

This clonotype was observed at least ten times. The antigen it recognizes is unknown. Base qualities are not recorded, but no much larger clone differs from it by a single base. The paper's findings and limits, for the study overall: Patients with persistent disease shared more public clonotypes (about 2,500) than newly diagnosed patients did (roughly 970). Persistent Graves' disease patients showed lower TCR Shannon entropy and fewer highly expanded clones than newly diagnosed patients, suggesting clonal expansion. As a limitation, the authors acknowledged that the small sample size may reduce accuracy. The study examined only peripheral blood because the primary lesion, thyroid tissue, could not be accessed. Persistent disease showed preferential use of TRBV28, TRBJ1-2 and TRBJ2-5, whereas newly diagnosed disease favored TRBV20-1 and TRBJ2-1. Sequencing and analysis were restricted to the TCR beta chain.

The cysteine opens and the phenylalanine closes a CDR3 of 15 amino acids. Just CDR3 DNA is preserved here, 45 bases in frame from base 1. Compared with germline, V lacks 1 base and J lacks 0 bases; bases without a gene match: 0. The germline V gene (reference sequence) specifies LGHDT as CDR1 and YNNKEL as CDR2. These data also formed part of another study, on T cells in Graves' hyperthyroidism and ophthalmopathy. As described in the second report: A patient counted as having stable Graves' hyperthyroidism if no progression to ophthalmopathy occurred over 18 months of follow-up. Hyperthyroidism patients were newly diagnosed, with disease duration under 2 months, and aged 18 to 65 years. The study excluded patients with uncontrolled infections, other autoimmune diseases, pregnancy or lactation. Diagnoses were based on clinical symptoms, serum thyroxine and TRAb, thyroid ultrasound and orbital computed tomography. The first round of RT-PCR for the TCR CDR3 was performed with the HTBI primer set and the Qiagen OneStep RT-PCR kit. Most expanded thyroid clonotypes (frequency above 0.001) were also detected in blood, a finding suggesting that blood repertoires may reflect thyroid immune responses. A 13 V-J signature model separated ophthalmopathy from stable hyperthyroidism, with around 90% sensitivity and 81.08% specificity in cross-validation and 80%/75% in testing. In validation, progression to ophthalmopathy was predicted by the model with 70.59% sensitivity and nearly 75% specificity, a median of about 6.4 months before onset. TCR V-J signatures able to tell the groups apart were searched for in a discovery cohort of approximately 95 patients, of whom roughly 42 had Graves' ophthalmopathy and about 60 had stable Graves' hyperthyroidism. Prospective prediction of ophthalmopathy was tested in an independent validation cohort of 18 to 20 hyperthyroidism patients and approximately 17 patients who later progressed to ophthalmopathy. The approximately 98 discovery patients were randomly divided into training and test sets at a 7:3 ratio. In addition, the study compared T-cell repertoires in thyroid tissue and in blood from several Graves' hyperthyroidism patients. Once sampling was done, hyperthyroidism patients were given methimazole at a starting dose of 30 mg daily, whereas ophthalmopathy patients were given high-dose intravenous methylprednisolone. A second multiplex PCR round built the libraries, followed by size selection and purification. Sequencing of the libraries was done on an Illumina HiSeq2000 using paired-end 100 bp reads. SOAPnuke was used to process the raw data, removing reads that contained adapters or uncalled bases, had a mean Phred below 15, or lacked an exact match to the constant primer or identifier. High-quality paired reads were merged using COPE v1.2.5, and each unique nucleotide sequence was defined as a clonotype. MiTCR v1.1 was used to align the clonotypes against IMGT TRBV, TRBD and TRBJ reference segments. Only V-J combinations with frequency above 0.0001, covering about 99% of repertoires, were analysed. The TCS score was defined as the ratio of F50 (clonal expansion) to E x V (chaos), calculated using BLOSUM62-based TCRdist between CDR3 peptides within each V-J. Welch's t-statistics and random forest reduced around 550 V-J features to some 14, which were used in a naive Bayes classifier (R e1071). No statistical method was used to fix the sample size in advance, and group allocation was not hidden from the investigators. TCR Vbeta CDR3 sequencing of 120 to 150 peripheral blood samples (43 ophthalmopathy, 75 hyperthyroidism and some 17 progressor patients) is reported in the paper.

This material consisted of peripheral blood mononuclear cells (PBMCs), taken at new diagnosis, from a patient treated with antithyroid drugs. This receptor was obtained from a woman younger than 45 with Graves disease. Donor details come from another sample of the same person, matched by shared clones. The rearrangement combines TRBV3-1 with TRBJ2-1, with TRBD2 identical over 7 junction bases. The DNA sequence is as follows: TGTGCCAGCAGCCAAGTAGCGGGCTCCTACAATGAGCAGTTCTTC. Its translation reads: CASSQVAGSYNEQFF.